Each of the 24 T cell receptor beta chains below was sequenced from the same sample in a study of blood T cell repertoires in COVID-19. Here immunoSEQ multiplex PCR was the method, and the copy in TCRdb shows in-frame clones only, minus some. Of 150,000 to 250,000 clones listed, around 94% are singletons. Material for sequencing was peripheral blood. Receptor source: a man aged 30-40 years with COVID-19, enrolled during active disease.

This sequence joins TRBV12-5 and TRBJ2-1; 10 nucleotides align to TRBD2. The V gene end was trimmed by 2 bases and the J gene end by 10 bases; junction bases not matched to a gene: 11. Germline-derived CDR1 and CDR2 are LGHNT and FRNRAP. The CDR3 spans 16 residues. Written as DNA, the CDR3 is TGTGCTAGTGGTTTGAGTAGCGGGGGGCCGCAAAGGGAGCAGTTCTTC. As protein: CASGLSSGGPQREQFF. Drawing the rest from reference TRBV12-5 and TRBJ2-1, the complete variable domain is DARVTQTPRHKVTEMGQEVTMRCQPILGHNTVFWYRQTMMQGLELLAYFRNRAPLDDSGMPKDRFSAEMPDATLATLKIQPSEPRDSAVYFCASGLSSGGPQREQFFGPGTRLTVL.

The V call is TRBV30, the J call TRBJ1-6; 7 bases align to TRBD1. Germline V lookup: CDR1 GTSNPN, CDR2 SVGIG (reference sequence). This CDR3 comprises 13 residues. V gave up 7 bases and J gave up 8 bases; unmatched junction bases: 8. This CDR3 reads CAYHRGGDSPLHF. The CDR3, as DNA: TGTGCCTACCACAGGGGCGGGGATTCACCCCTCCACTTT.

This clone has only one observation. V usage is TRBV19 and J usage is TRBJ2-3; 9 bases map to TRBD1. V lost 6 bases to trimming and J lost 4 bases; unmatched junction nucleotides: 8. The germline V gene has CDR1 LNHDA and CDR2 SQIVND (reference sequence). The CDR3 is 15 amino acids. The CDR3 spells CASSGGTGRPDTQYF. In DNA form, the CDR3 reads TGTGCCAGTAGCGGCGGGACAGGGAGGCCAGATACGCAGTATTTT.

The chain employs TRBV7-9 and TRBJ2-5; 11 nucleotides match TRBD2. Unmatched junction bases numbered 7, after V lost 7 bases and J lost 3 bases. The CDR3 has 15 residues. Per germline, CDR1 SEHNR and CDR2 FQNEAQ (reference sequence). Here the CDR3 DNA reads TGTGCCAGCACCCAACTAGCGGGGGTTGAAGAGACCCAGTACTTC. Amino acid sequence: CASTQLAGVEETQYF. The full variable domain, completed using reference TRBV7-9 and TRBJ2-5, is DTGVSQNPRHKITKRGQNVTFRCDPISEHNRLYWYRQTLGQGPEFLTYFQNEAQLEKSRLLSDRFSAERPKGSFSTLEIQRTEQGDSAMYLCASTQLAGVEETQYFGPGTRLLVL.

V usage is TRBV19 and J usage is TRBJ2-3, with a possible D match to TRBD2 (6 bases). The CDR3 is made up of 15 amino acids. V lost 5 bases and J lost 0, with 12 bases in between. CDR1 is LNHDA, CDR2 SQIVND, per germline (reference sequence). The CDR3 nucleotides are TGTGCCAGTAGTCCGGGAGCCCGTAGCACAGATACGCAGTATTTT. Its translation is CASSPGARSTDTQYF.

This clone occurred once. The CDR3 sequence is CASSPFAGGHNEQFF. In nucleotides, the CDR3 is TGTGCCAGCTCACCATTTGCGGGGGGCCACAATGAGCAGTTCTTC. V is TRBV18 and J is TRBJ2-1; 8 bases map to TRBD2. Germline V CDR1 and CDR2: KGHSH, LQKENI. The CDR3 totals 15 residues. V was pared by 2 bases and J by 5 bases, with 5 bases of the junction left unmatched.

This CDR3 reads CASSLAGVHAAQHF. The CDR3 nucleotides are TGTGCCAGCAGCTTGGCCGGGGTCCATGCGGCCCAGCATTTT. V usage is TRBV5-5 and J usage is TRBJ1-5; D not certain. Germline values: CDR1 SGHKS, CDR2 YYEKEE (reference sequence). Trimming cost V 0 bases and J 11 bases, with 15 bases left between them. This CDR3 has 14 residues.

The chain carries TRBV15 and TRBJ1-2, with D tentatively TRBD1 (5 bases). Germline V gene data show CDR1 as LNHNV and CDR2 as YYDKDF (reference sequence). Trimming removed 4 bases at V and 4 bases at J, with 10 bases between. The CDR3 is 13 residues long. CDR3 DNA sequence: TGTGCCACCAGCATGGGGCGAACCTATGGCTACACCTTC. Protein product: CATSMGRTYGYTF.

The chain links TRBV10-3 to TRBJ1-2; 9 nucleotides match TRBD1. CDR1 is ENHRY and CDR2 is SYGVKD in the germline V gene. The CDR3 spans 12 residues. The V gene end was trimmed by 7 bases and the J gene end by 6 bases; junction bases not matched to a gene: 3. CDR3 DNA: TGTGCCATCAAAACAGGGGGCCATGGCTACACCTTC. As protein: CAIKTGGHGYTF.

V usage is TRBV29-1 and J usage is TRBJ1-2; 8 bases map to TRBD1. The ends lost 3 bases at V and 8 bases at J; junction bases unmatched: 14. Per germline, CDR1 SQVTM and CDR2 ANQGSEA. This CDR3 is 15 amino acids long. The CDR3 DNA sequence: TGCAGCGTTGAGAGGGCAGGACAGGGCGGCAGGGGCTACACCTTC. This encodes CSVERAGQGGRGYTF. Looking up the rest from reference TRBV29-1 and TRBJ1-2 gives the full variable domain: SAVISQKPSRDICQRGTSLTIQCQVDSQVTMMFWYRQQPGQSLTLIATANQGSEATYESGFVIDKFPISRPNLTFSTLTVSNMSPEDSSIYLCSVERAGQGGRGYTFGSGTRLTVV.

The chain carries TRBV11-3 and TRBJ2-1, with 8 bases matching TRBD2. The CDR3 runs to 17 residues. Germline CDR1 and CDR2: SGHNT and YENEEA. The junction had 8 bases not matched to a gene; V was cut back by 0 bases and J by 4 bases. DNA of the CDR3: TGTGCCAGCAGCTTAGAGGTCGGGGGGGGCAATTACAATGAGCAGTTCTTC. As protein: CASSLEVGGGNYNEQFF.

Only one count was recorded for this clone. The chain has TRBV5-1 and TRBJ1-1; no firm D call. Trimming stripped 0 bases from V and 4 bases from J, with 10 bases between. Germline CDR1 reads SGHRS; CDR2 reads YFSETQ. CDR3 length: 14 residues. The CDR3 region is CASSLEGGITEAFF. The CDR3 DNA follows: TGCGCCAGCAGCTTGGAAGGAGGAATCACTGAAGCTTTCTTT. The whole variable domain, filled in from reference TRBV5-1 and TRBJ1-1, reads KAGVTQTPRYLIKTRGQQVTLSCSPISGHRSVSWYQQTPGQGLQFLFEYFSETQRNKGNFPGRFSGRQFSNSRSEMNVSTLELGDSALYLCASSLEGGITEAFFGQGTRLTVV.

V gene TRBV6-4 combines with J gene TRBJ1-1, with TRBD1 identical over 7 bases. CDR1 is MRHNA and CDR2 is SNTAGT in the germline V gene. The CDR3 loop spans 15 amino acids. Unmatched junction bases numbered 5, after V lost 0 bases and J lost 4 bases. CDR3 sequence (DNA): TGTGCCAGCAGTGACTCGGGCCAGGGGGGCACTGAAGCTTTCTTT. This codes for CASSDSGQGGTEAFF.

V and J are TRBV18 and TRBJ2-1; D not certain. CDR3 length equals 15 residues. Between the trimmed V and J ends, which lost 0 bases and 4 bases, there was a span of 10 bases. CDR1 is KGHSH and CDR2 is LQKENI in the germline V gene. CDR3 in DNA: TGTGCCAGCTCACCACCTAGCTCCGAATACAATGAGCAGTTCTTC. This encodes CASSPPSSEYNEQFF.

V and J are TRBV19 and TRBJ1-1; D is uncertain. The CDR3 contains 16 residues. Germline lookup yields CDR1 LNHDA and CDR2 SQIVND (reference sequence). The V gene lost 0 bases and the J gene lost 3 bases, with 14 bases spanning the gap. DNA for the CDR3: TGTGCCAGTAGTATAGATCAAAAGGGAGTGGACACTGAAGCTTTCTTT. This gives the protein CASSIDQKGVDTEAFF. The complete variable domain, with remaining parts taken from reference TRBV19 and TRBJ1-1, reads DGGITQSPKYLFRKEGQNVTLSCEQNLNHDAMYWYRQDPGQGLRLIYYSQIVNDFQKGDIAEGYSVSREKKESFPLTVTSAQKNPTAFYLCASSIDQKGVDTEAFFGQGTRLTVV.

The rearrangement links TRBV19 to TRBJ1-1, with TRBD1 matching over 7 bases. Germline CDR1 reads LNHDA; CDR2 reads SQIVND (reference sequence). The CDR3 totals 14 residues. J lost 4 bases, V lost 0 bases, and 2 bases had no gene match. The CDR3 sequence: CASSIDRGTTEAFF. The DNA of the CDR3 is TGTGCCAGTAGTATAGACAGGGGGACCACTGAAGCTTTCTTT.

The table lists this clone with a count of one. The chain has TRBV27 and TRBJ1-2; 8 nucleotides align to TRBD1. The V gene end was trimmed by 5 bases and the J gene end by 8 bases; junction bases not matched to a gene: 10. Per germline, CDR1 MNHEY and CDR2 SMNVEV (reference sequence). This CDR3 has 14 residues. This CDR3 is CASSTPGGAEGYTF. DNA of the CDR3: TGTGCCAGCAGTACCCCAGGGGGCGCCGAAGGCTACACCTTC.

CDR3 in amino acids: CASSPWGGGLLNEQFF. The CDR3 nucleotides are TGTGCCAGCAGCCCCTGGGGAGGGGGTCTCTTGAATGAGCAGTTCTTC. J is TRBJ2-1 and V is TRBV7-9; D is perhaps TRBD2 (7 bases). V was cut by 5 bases and J by 7 bases, with 21 bases left in between. This CDR3 spans 16 amino acids. CDR1 SEHNR and CDR2 FQNEAQ come from the germline V gene (reference sequence).

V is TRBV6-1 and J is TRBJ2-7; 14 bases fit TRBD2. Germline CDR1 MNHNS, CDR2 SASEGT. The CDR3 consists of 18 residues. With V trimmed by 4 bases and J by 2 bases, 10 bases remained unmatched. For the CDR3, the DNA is TGTGCCAGCAGTGTATTCCCCGGGACTAGCGGGGGAGCCTACGAGCAGTACTTC. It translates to CASSVFPGTSGGAYEQYF.

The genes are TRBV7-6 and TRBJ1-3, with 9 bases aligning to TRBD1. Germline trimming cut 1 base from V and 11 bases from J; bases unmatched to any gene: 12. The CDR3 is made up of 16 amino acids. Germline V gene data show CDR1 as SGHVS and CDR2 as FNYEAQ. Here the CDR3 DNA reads TGTGCCAGCAGCTTAGGGGAAGGGACAGGGAAAGATCCCATATATTTT. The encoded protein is CASSLGEGTGKDPIYF.

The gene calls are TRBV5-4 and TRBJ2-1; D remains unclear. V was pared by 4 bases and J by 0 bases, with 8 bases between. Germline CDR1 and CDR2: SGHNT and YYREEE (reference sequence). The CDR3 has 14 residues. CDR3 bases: TGTGCCAGCAGCGTGGGTAGCTCCTACAATGAGCAGTTCTTC. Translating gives CASSVGSSYNEQFF.

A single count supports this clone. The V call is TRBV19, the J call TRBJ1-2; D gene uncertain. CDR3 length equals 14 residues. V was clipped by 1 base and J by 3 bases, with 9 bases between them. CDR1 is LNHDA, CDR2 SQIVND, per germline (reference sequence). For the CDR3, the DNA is TGTGCCAGTAGTATAGGTACGCAGGACTATGGCTACACCTTC. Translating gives CASSIGTQDYGYTF. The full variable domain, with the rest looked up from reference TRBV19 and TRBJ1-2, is DGGITQSPKYLFRKEGQNVTLSCEQNLNHDAMYWYRQDPGQGLRLIYYSQIVNDFQKGDIAEGYSVSREKKESFPLTVTSAQKNPTAFYLCASSIGTQDYGYTFGSGTRLTVV.

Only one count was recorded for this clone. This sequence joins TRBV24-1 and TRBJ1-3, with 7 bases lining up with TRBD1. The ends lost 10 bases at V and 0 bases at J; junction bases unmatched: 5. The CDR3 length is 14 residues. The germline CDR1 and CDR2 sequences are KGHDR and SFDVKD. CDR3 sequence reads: CATDRARSGNTIYF. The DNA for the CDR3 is TGTGCCACAGACAGGGCCCGCTCTGGAAACACCATATATTTT.

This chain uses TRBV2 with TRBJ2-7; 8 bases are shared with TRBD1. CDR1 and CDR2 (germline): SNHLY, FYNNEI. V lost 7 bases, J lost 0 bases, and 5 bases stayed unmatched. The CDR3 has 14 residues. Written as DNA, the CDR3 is TGTGCCAGCAAAGGGACAGGTTACTCCTACGAGCAGTACTTC. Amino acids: CASKGTGYSYEQYF. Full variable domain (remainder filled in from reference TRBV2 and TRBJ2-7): EPEVTQTPSHQVTQMGQEVILRCVPISNHLYFYWYRQILGQKVEFLVSFYNNEISEKSEIFDDQFSVERPDGSNFTLKIRSTKLEDSAMYFCASKGTGYSYEQYFGPGTRLTVT.